These T cell receptor beta chains were read from a single sample in a study of blood T cell repertoires in COVID-19. Clones were sequenced by immunoSEQ multiplex PCR, and TCRdb holds only the in-frame ones, with some missing. Of more than 150,000 clones in the sample, more than 80% are singletons; the top ten hold 6.5% to 8.5%. The sample consisted of peripheral blood. The receptor set was obtained from a human donor in a cohort sampled during active COVID-19. Both conserved end residues are part of each CDR3. Each record gives: clone size, J gene, V gene, D gene, CDR3 DNA, CDR3 protein. The D gene is left open where the match is weak. Some rows have no size entry. The others give once, few or many, or a class for an expanded clone.

>NA|TRBJ1-2|TRBV3-1/TRBV3-2|TRBD1
TGTGCCAGCAGCGTAGGGACAGGGGGCGCCTATGGCTACACCTTC
CASSVGTGGAYGYTF
>few|TRBJ1-6|TRBV12-5|NA
TGTGCTAGTGGTTTACAGCTGAGCTCCTATAATTCACCCCTCCACTTT
CASGLQLSSYNSPLHF
>NA|TRBJ1-5|TRBV6-5|NA
TGTGCCAGCAGTCCGGACAGTAATCAGCCCCAGCATTTT
CASSPDSNQPQHF
>NA|TRBJ2-5|TRBV19|TRBD2
TGTGCCAGTAGTATAGGGCGGACTAGCGGGGGGGCCTGGGAGACCCAGTACTTC
CASSIGRTSGGAWETQYF
>NA|TRBJ1-5|TRBV19|NA
TGTGCCAGTAGTATAGAGCGAACTTATAGCAATCAGCCCCAGCATTTT
CASSIERTYSNQPQHF
>NA|TRBJ2-7|TRBV7-2|NA
TGTGCCAGCAGCTTAGTAACTGCCTCCTACGAGCAGTACTTC
CASSLVTASYEQYF
>NA|TRBJ2-2|TRBV5-4|TRBD1
TGTGCCAGCAGCTTCATACCGACAGGGAGATTAAGCGGGGAGCTGTTTTTT
CASSFIPTGRLSGELFF
>once|TRBJ1-2|TRBV11-2|NA
TGTGCCAGCAGCTTATCGGAGGGGGGGGACTATGGCTACACCTTC
CASSLSEGGDYGYTF
>once|TRBJ2-7|TRBV9|NA
TGTGCCAGCAGCTCTGGGACTTCCTACGAGCAGTACTTC
CASSSGTSYEQYF
>NA|TRBJ1-2|TRBV9|TRBD1
TGTGCCAGCAGCGGAAAATGGGACAGGAATTCTTCGGGCGGCTACACCTTC
CASSGKWDRNSSGGYTF